This paragraph covers one TCR beta chain sequence. The record originates from a study of CD8 T cells in ankylosing spondylitis. V lost 5 bases and J lost 7; bases outside the gene matches: 8. Germline CDR1 and CDR2: LNHDA and SQIVND (reference sequence). The CDR3 has 14 residues. TCRdb used MiXCR to reprocess the 5' RACE reads, holding one entry per CDR3 protein. The sample includes more than 60,000 distinct CDR3 sequences, roughly 5.3% of them seen just once. This chain links TRBV19 with TRBJ1-2; 9 nucleotides line up with TRBD1. Sequences were obtained from blood, either unsorted or a sorted T cell fraction (not recorded which). The source of this sequence is a male donor with ankylosing spondylitis or in good health (not recorded which). The CDR3 sequence: CASSQSGTGIGYTF. The CDR3 region has the DNA TGTGCCAGTAGTCAATCCGGGACAGGGATTGGCTACACCTTC.